This is a list of T cell receptor beta chains from one sample in a study of beta chain features in type 1 diabetes. Generated by immunoSEQ multiplex PCR, the TCRdb table keeps only in-frame clones and is missing some. The sample carries about 350,000 clones, about 20% recorded once. The sequencing input was naive CD4+ T cells from blood. The receptors here all came from a young woman in good health. Each CDR3 is given with its conserved first and last residue. Each record gives: clone size, D gene, V gene, J gene, CDR3 DNA, CDR3 protein. The D gene is left open where the match is weak. Rows may omit the clone size; those that give it use once, few, many or a size class.

>few|TRBD1|TRBV7-2|TRBJ2-7
TGTGCCAGCAGCTTTCAGGGGGCCCACGAGCAGTACTTC
CASSFQGAHEQYF
>NA|TRBD1|TRBV5-6|TRBJ1-2
TGTGCCAGCACCTGGACAGGTGGAATTGGCTACACCTTC
CASTWTGGIGYTF
>NA|TRBD1|TRBV25-1|TRBJ1-2
TGTGCCAGCAGTTCCATACCGGGACAGGGGGCTCGAGGGTATGGCTACACCTTC
CASSSIPGQGARGYGYTF
>NA|TRBD2|TRBV5-1|TRBJ2-1
TGCGCCAGCAGGACTAGCGGGAGGGGTAATGAGCAGTTCTTC
CASRTSGRGNEQFF
>NA|NA|TRBV10-3|TRBJ2-1
TGTGCCATCACCGAAGCGAGATACAATGAGCAGTTCTTC
CAITEARYNEQFF
>NA|TRBD1|TRBV5-1|TRBJ2-1
TGCGCCAGCAGCACCGGGGACAGGGGGCATCAGTTCTTC
CASSTGDRGHQFF
>NA|NA|TRBV11-2|TRBJ2-1
TGTGCCAGCAGCACCCGGGTCAGTACCTACAATGAGCAGTTCTTC
CASSTRVSTYNEQFF
>NA|TRBD1|TRBV11-1|TRBJ2-2
TGTGCCAGCAGCTCTCGGGACAGTCGGGGCACCGGGGAGCTGTTTTTT
CASSSRDSRGTGELFF
>few|TRBD2|TRBV5-1|TRBJ2-1
TGCGCCAGCAGCTTGACTAGCGGGGCCTACAATGAGCAGTTCTTC
CASSLTSGAYNEQFF
>NA|NA|TRBV6-6|TRBJ2-2
TGTGCCAGCAGTTACCCCGGACAGACCAACACCGGGGAGCTGTTTTTT
CASSYPGQTNTGELFF
>few|NA|TRBV29-1|TRBJ2-2
TGCAGCGTTGTGGAACGGGGGATAACCGGGGAGCTGTTTTTT
CSVVERGITGELFF
>NA|NA|TRBV9|TRBJ2-5
TGTGCCAGCAGCCGTACTAGACTACCACAAGAGACCCAGTACTTC
CASSRTRLPQETQYF
>NA|NA|TRBV29-1|TRBJ1-3
TGCAGCGTTTTGAGCTCTGGAAACACCATATATTTT
CSVLSSGNTIYF
>NA|TRBD2|TRBV19|TRBJ2-7
TGTGCCAGTAGTGCACTAGCGGGGGGGCCATACGAGCAGTACTTC
CASSALAGGPYEQYF
>few|NA|TRBV9|TRBJ2-1
TGTGCCAGGAGCTCGGGTGAGCAGTTCTTC
CARSSGEQFF
>NA|NA|TRBV7-9|TRBJ2-7
TGTGCCAGCAGCTTAGCGCTCGTTGGGTCAGGTAGTCAGTACTTC
CASSLALVGSGSQYF
>NA|NA|TRBV7-2|TRBJ2-3
TGTGCCAGCAGCTTAGCGCGCAGCACAGATACGCAGTATTTT
CASSLARSTDTQYF
>NA|NA|TRBV12-5|TRBJ2-5
TGTGCTAGTGGTTTGGCCGCCGGAGAGACCCAGTACTTC
CASGLAAGETQYF
>NA|NA|TRBV7-9|TRBJ2-7
TGTGCCAGCATTCGAATCGGCGGGACTTACTCCTACGAGCAGTACTTC
CASIRIGGTYSYEQYF
>NA|NA|TRBV11-3|TRBJ2-5
TGTGCCAGCAGCTCTAGTCAATTGGACAGCGGACTCCAAGAGACCCAGTACTTC
CASSSSQLDSGLQETQYF
>NA|TRBD2|TRBV2|TRBJ2-5
TGTGCCAGCAGTGATGGAAAACTAGCGGGAGGCGAGACCCAGTACTTC
CASSDGKLAGGETQYF
>NA|NA|TRBV6-5|TRBJ1-2
TGTGCCAGCAGTTACCCGGGCGGGGTGGGCTACACCTTC
CASSYPGGVGYTF
>NA|NA|TRBV7-3|TRBJ2-6
TGTGCCAGCAGCGGGACAAGCTCTGGGGCCAACGTCCTGACTTTC
CASSGTSSGANVLTF
>few|NA|TRBV12-5|TRBJ1-4
TGTGCTAGTGGTTCGGGTGAAAAACTGTTTTTT
CASGSGEKLFF
>NA|NA|TRBV18|TRBJ1-1
TGTGCCAGCTCTCCTAACACTGAAGCTTTCTTT
CASSPNTEAFF
>NA|TRBD1|TRBV11-2|TRBJ2-3
TGTGCCAGCAGCTTAGGGGGACAGCCTTCCAAGGGCACAGATACGCAGTATTTT
CASSLGGQPSKGTDTQYF
>NA|TRBD2|TRBV27|TRBJ2-1
TGTGCCAGCAGTTCCCCTAGCGGGAGTCCCAATGAGCAGTTCTTC
CASSSPSGSPNEQFF
>NA|TRBD1|TRBV18|TRBJ2-1
TGTGCCAGCTCACCGAGGGGACAGGGCACCTACAATGAGCAGTTCTTC
CASSPRGQGTYNEQFF
>few|NA|TRBV20-1|TRBJ1-1
TGCAGTGCTGAACAGGGAGAGAGAGCTTTCTTT
CSAEQGERAFF
>few|NA|TRBV29-1|TRBJ2-7
TGCAGCGGGGACAGCGCGGTCGGGGGCGAGCAGTACTTC
CSGDSAVGGEQYF
>few|TRBD1|TRBV29-1|TRBJ2-3
TGCAGCGTTCTCCGGGACAGGGCCACAGATACGCAGTATTTT
CSVLRDRATDTQYF
>NA|NA|TRBV5-1|TRBJ2-1
TGCGCCAGCAGCTTGGAGGCGGCTCAATACAATGAGCAGTTCTTC
CASSLEAAQYNEQFF
>NA|NA|TRBV19|TRBJ2-4
TGTGCCAGTAGCTCCGAGAGAGCCAAAAACATTCAGTACTTC
CASSSERAKNIQYF
>few|TRBD2|TRBV7-9|TRBJ2-1
TGTGCCAGCAGCCCCGGGACTAGCGGGAGCTATGAGCAGTTCTTC
CASSPGTSGSYEQFF
>few|TRBD2|TRBV7-3|TRBJ2-5
TGTGCCAGCACCGGAAGGCTAGCGGGAAGAGAGACCCAGTACTTC
CASTGRLAGRETQYF
>few|TRBD1|TRBV10-3|TRBJ1-2
TGTGCCATCAGTGAGACCGACAGGGATGGCTACACCTTC
CAISETDRDGYTF
>NA|NA|TRBV30|TRBJ1-3
TGTGCCTGGAGTGTAACAGGCAGCTCCTCTGGAAACACCATATATTTT
CAWSVTGSSSGNTIYF
>few|NA|TRBV30|TRBJ2-5
TGTGCCTGGAGTTCGGAGACCCAGTACTTC
CAWSSETQYF
>few|NA|TRBV5-1|TRBJ2-7
TGCGCCAGCACGCCCTCGAGCGGTTCCCCTACCTACGAGCAGTACTTC
CASTPSSGSPTYEQYF
>few|TRBD1|TRBV4-2|TRBJ1-5
TGTGCCAGCAGCCAGGGACAGGGGGCTGGCAATCAGCCCCAGCATTTT
CASSQGQGAGNQPQHF
>NA|TRBD1|TRBV7-9|TRBJ1-2
TGTGCCAGCAGCTTCACAGGGGGGACCTATGGCTACACCTTC
CASSFTGGTYGYTF
>few|NA|TRBV30|TRBJ1-1
TGTGCCTGGAGACCCGGGTGGGACACTGAAGCTTTCTTT
CAWRPGWDTEAFF
>few|TRBD2|TRBV11-2|TRBJ2-5
TGTGCCAGCAGCTGGCCGGGGACTAGGGAGACCCAGTACTTC
CASSWPGTRETQYF
>few|TRBD1|TRBV7-9|TRBJ2-7
TGTGCCAGCAGCTCTCTGACCGGGACAGGGGACTACGAGCAGTACTTC
CASSSLTGTGDYEQYF
>few|NA|TRBV9|TRBJ2-5
TGTGCCAGCAGCCCCCGGACAGCAGAAGAGACCCAGTACTTC
CASSPRTAEETQYF
>few|TRBD1|TRBV30|TRBJ2-5
TGTGCCTGGAGTCGACAGGGGTTTAGGGAGACCCAGTACTTC
CAWSRQGFRETQYF
>NA|NA|TRBV29-1|TRBJ1-1
TGCAGCGTTGTAGTTTTTGGGGGGTCGGGCACTGAAGCTTTCTTT
CSVVVFGGSGTEAFF
>few|NA|TRBV5-4|TRBJ2-2
TGTGCCAGCAGCGCCTGGGACAAGAACACCGGGGAGCTGTTTTTT
CASSAWDKNTGELFF
>NA|NA|TRBV7-9|TRBJ1-1
TGTGCCAGCAGCTCTCTGGCAGTGAACACTGAAGCTTTCTTT
CASSSLAVNTEAFF
>NA|NA|TRBV4-3|TRBJ1-2
TGCGCCAGCAGCCAACAAACGACAGGCTTGAATGGCTACACCTTC
CASSQQTTGLNGYTF
>NA|TRBD2|TRBV30|TRBJ2-1
TGTGCCTGGAGTGAGACTAGCGTATCCTACAATGAGCAGTTCTTC
CAWSETSVSYNEQFF
>NA|TRBD1|TRBV10-3|TRBJ1-1
TGTGCCATCAGCGACAGGGGGTCCACTGAAGCTTTCTTT
CAISDRGSTEAFF
>once|TRBD1|TRBV13|TRBJ1-2
TGTGCCAGCAGCTCGACAGGGGACGACTATGGCTACACCTTC
CASSSTGDDYGYTF
>few|TRBD2|TRBV5-1|TRBJ2-1
TGCGCCAGCAGCTCAGGACTAGCGGAGTACAATGAGCAGTTCTTC
CASSSGLAEYNEQFF
>NA|NA|TRBV4-2|TRBJ1-1
TGTGCCAGCAGCCCCGGGGGAGGTGGGAGGGCTGAAGCTTTCTTT
CASSPGGGGRAEAFF
>NA|NA|TRBV9|TRBJ2-3
TGTGCCAGCAGCGTAGGGCCGGGAAGGCGGGACGGGACAGATACGCAGTATTTT
CASSVGPGRRDGTDTQYF
>NA|TRBD1|TRBV7-9|TRBJ1-2
TGTGCCAGCAGTCTTGAACAGGGGTACGTTGGCTACACCTTC
CASSLEQGYVGYTF
>NA|TRBD1|TRBV11-3|TRBJ2-6
TGTGCCAGCAGCTTCTATGGGGACAGGGTTGGGGCCAACGTCCTGACTTTC
CASSFYGDRVGANVLTF
>NA|NA|TRBV7-6|TRBJ2-1
TGTGCCAGCAGCCCTGGACAGACTATTTCATACAATGAGCAGTTCTTC
CASSPGQTISYNEQFF
>NA|NA|TRBV25-1|TRBJ1-2
TGTGCCAGCAGTGACCCCGACTTCTATGGCTACACCTTC
CASSDPDFYGYTF